This record looks at one TCR beta chain sequence and its context. What it binds is unknown. The data derive from a study of shared clonotypes between healthy human individuals. As for the study in general: Each donor had three CD4 naive, three CD4 memory, two CD8 naive and one CD8 memory plate. Notes on the study in general: Naive subsets usually exceeded memory subsets in estimated richness. The study drew on few donors, limiting represented genetic and exposure-history diversity.

The CDR3 covers 11 residues. CDR1 and CDR2 (germline): SQVTM, ANQGSEA. The naive CD8 subset, CD45RO-negative cells positively selected for CCR7, excluded terminally differentiated effector memory CD45RA+ cells. Measured with immunoSEQ multiplex PCR; TCRdb has only the in-frame clones, and not every one. This sample has about 2,200,000 clones, with 90% to 95% found just once. The clonotype originates from a man aged 18-30 years in good health. Some clones in this sample may be carry-over from other donors' samples. The specimen was naive CD8+ T cells from PBMCs. The chain carries TRBV29-1 and TRBJ2-7; D is unclear. CDR3 residues: CSASPSYEQYF. In DNA form, the CDR3 reads TGCAGTGCATCCCCTTCCTACGAGCAGTACTTC.